Each of the 15 T cell receptor beta chains below was sequenced from the same sample in a study of blood T cell repertoires in COVID-19. Only in-frame clones appear in the TCRdb table, and some are missing; sequencing was by immunoSEQ multiplex PCR. Altogether more than 150,000 clones are present, roughly nine tenths being singletons, with the ten largest covering around 7%. Sequenced input: PBMCs or T cells enriched from blood (not recorded which). The origin of the receptors is a woman between 45 and 65 years old who had recovered from COVID-19.

The chain employs TRBV13 and TRBJ2-7, with D possibly being TRBD2 (6 bases). Germline CDR1 and CDR2: PRHDT and FYEKMQ (reference sequence). Trimming took 7 bases from V and 1 from J, leaving 11 bases between them. This CDR3 has 13 amino acids. CDR3 sequence reads: CASTEGLSYEQYF. The CDR3 region has the DNA TGTGCCAGCACGGAGGGCCTTTCCTACGAGCAGTACTTC. Drawing the rest from reference TRBV13 and TRBJ2-7, the complete variable domain is AAGVIQSPRHLIKEKRETATLKCYPIPRHDTVYWYQQGPGQDPQFLISFYEKMQSDKGSIPDRFSAQQFSDYHSELNMSSLELGDSALYFCASTEGLSYEQYFGPGTRLTVT.

The chain links TRBV9 to TRBJ1-6, with 7 bases fitting TRBD1. Germline V gives CDR1 SGDLS, CDR2 YYNGEE. There are 17 residues in the CDR3. With 3 bases clipped from V and 5 bases from J, the junction kept 11 bases outside the gene matches. The CDR3 region is CASSARGFDRNNSPLHF. Written as DNA, the CDR3 is TGTGCCAGCAGCGCCAGGGGGTTTGACAGAAATAATTCACCCCTCCACTTT.

This clone was detected a few times. The chain couples TRBV28 to TRBJ2-7; TRBD1 aligns across 7 bases. The CDR3 loop spans 15 amino acids. V gave up 6 bases and J gave up 1 base; unmatched junction bases: 9. Germline V gene lookup returns CDR1 MDHEN and CDR2 SYDVKM. The CDR3 loop reads CASRTGVADSYEQYF. The CDR3 nucleotides are TGTGCCAGCAGAACAGGGGTCGCGGATTCCTACGAGCAGTACTTC.

The rearrangement joins TRBV12-3 or TRBV12-4 to TRBJ2-7, with 7 bases matching TRBD1. The CDR3 contains 12 residues. V gave up 4 bases and J gave up 7 bases; unmatched junction bases: 4. CDR3 sequence reads: CASSSGGGEQYF. The DNA for the CDR3 is TGTGCCAGCAGTTCAGGGGGTGGGGAGCAGTACTTC.

The chain combines TRBV3-1 (or the pseudogene TRBV3-2) with TRBJ1-1, with 7 bases that match TRBD1. V gave up 4 bases and J gave up 3 bases; unmatched junction bases: 8. The CDR3 has 15 residues. CDR1 is LGHDT, CDR2 YNNKEL, per germline (reference sequence). For the CDR3, the DNA is TGTGCCAGCAGCCGCAGGGGGTCCGGCGACACTGAAGCTTTCTTT. Translating it yields CASSRRGSGDTEAFF.

The genes are TRBV2 and TRBJ2-1, with no clear D. The CDR3 consists of 11 residues. Trimming took 5 bases from V and 8 from J, leaving 7 bases between them. The V gene's germline CDR1 is SNHLY and CDR2 FYNNEI. CDR3 residues: CASSNSHEQFF. The DNA of the CDR3 is TGTGCCAGCAGTAACAGTCATGAGCAGTTCTTC.

The chain employs TRBV25-1 and TRBJ2-1, with D possibly being TRBD2 (6 bases). V lost 3 bases and J lost 13, with 16 bases in between. This CDR3 region has 13 residues. CDR1 MGHDK and CDR2 SYGVNS come from the germline V gene. CDR3 sequence reads: CASSDEPGLKQFF. The CDR3 DNA is TGTGCCAGCAGTGACGAGCCGGGACTCAAACAGTTCTTC.

The rearrangement joins TRBV3-1 (or the pseudogene TRBV3-2) to TRBJ2-7; D ambiguous. CDR3 length: 12 amino acids. Trimming took 3 bases from V and 6 from J, leaving 9 bases between them. Germline V gene lookup returns CDR1 LGHDT and CDR2 YNNKEL (reference sequence). The CDR3 nucleotides are TGTGCCAGCAGCCAGTTACTCGCCGAGCAGTACTTC. Translated, it gives CASSQLLAEQYF.

The V and J genes are TRBV21-1 and TRBJ1-6; TRBD1, the table's D call, lacks a check against the DNA. TRBV21-1 represents a pseudogene. There are 19 residues in the CDR3. CDR3 region: CASSKVSKGGSRNNSPLHF. DNA for the CDR3: TGTGCCAGCAGCAAAGTGAGCAAAGGGGGTAGTCGTAATAATTCACCCCTCCACTTT.

The table lists this clone with a few counts. The chain combines TRBV3-1 (or the pseudogene TRBV3-2) with TRBJ2-7; 8 positions agree with TRBD2. This CDR3 is 16 amino acids long. CDR1 is LGHDT and CDR2 is YNNKEL in the germline V gene (reference sequence). With 5 bases clipped from V and 5 bases from J, the junction kept 14 bases outside the gene matches. For the CDR3, the DNA is TGTGCCAGCAGCGGAGTCCCGGGAGGGCCGATGAACGAGCAGTACTTC. Protein: CASSGVPGGPMNEQYF.

The rearrangement uses TRBV28 and TRBJ1-2; D unresolved. V was trimmed by 2 bases and J by 8 bases, leaving 15 bases between them. From germline, CDR1 is MDHEN and CDR2 SYDVKM. There are 14 residues in the CDR3. The CDR3 DNA reads as TGTGCCAGCAGTTTAACAACCGGCCTTAGCGGCTACACCTTC. It codes for CASSLTTGLSGYTF.

J is TRBJ2-5 and V is TRBV30; 12 nucleotides match TRBD2. The V gene's germline CDR1 is GTSNPN and CDR2 SVGIG (reference sequence). After removal of 1 base from V and 1 base from J, the junction contained 13 bases not matched to a gene. The CDR3 sequence is 19 residues long. DNA of the CDR3: TGTGCCTGGAGTGGGGGACAGGGGCGGACTAGCGGGGTCCAAGAGACCCAGTACTTC. Protein product: CAWSGGQGRTSGVQETQYF.

This chain links TRBV5-6 with TRBJ1-2; D is possibly TRBD1 (5 bases). Trimming shortened V by 4 bases and J by 6 bases, and 16 bases separated the two germline ends. The CDR3 has 14 amino acids. The germline CDR1 and CDR2 sequences are SGHDT and YYEEEE. CDR3 in DNA: TGTGCCAGCAGCCCGGGACTTGGGGAGAATGGCTACACCTTC. Amino acid sequence: CASSPGLGENGYTF.

The genes are TRBV7-8 and TRBJ1-5; 9 positions match TRBD1. V was pared by 1 base and J by 7 bases, with 5 bases of the junction left unmatched. From germline, CDR1 is SGHVS and CDR2 FQNEAQ. The CDR3 totals 15 residues. DNA for the CDR3: TGTGCCAGCAGCTTAGGGGGACAGGGCCGGCAGCCCCAGCATTTT. Encoded protein: CASSLGGQGRQPQHF.

This chain joins TRBV28 and TRBJ2-7; 11 bases are a match to TRBD1. CDR1 and CDR2 from the germline V gene are MDHEN and SYDVKM. This CDR3 has 15 residues. The junction had 6 bases not matched to a gene; V was cut back by 4 bases and J by 4 bases. The CDR3 DNA sequence: TGTGCCAGCAGTTATGGGGGGACAGGGGGTTACGAGCAGTACTTC. It yields the protein CASSYGGTGGYEQYF.